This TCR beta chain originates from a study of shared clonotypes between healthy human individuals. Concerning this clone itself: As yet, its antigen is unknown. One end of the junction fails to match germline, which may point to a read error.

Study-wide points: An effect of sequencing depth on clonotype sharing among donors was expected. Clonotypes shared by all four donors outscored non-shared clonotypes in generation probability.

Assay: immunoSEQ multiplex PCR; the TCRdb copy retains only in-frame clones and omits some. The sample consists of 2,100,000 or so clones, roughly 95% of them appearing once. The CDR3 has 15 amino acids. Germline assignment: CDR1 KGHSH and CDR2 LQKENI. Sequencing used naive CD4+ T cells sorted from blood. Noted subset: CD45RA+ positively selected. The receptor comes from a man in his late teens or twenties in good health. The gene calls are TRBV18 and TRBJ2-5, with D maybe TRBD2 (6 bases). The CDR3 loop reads CASSPIGGFQGTQYF. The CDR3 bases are TGTGCCAGCTCACCAATTGGAGGGTTTCAAGGGACCCAGTACTTC.